One sample yielded the 8 T cell receptor beta chains listed below, sequenced in a study of identical twins. TCRdb re-derived calls from the 5' RACE reads in MiXCR, one entry per CDR3 protein. The table includes about 1.7 million distinct CDR3 sequences, less than 40% detected once. Sequenced: cord blood. The receptors derive from a newborn girl in good health.

This clonotype was counted a few times. This sequence joins TRBV11-2 and TRBJ2-1, with 15 nucleotides matching TRBD2. The germline V gene has CDR1 SGHAT and CDR2 FQNNGV. J was trimmed by 8 bases and V by 1 base; bases with no gene match: 12. CDR3 length: 19 residues. In DNA, the CDR3 is TGTGCCAGCAGCTTAGGCTTACCGGGACTAGCGGGGGGTATCGATGAGCAGTTCTTC. This sequence encodes CASSLGLPGLAGGIDEQFF.

The chain uses TRBV20-1 and TRBJ2-2, with a possible D match to TRBD1 (6 bases). Germline CDR1 DFQATT, CDR2 SNEGSKA (reference sequence). There are 14 residues in the CDR3. The ends were cut back, 3 bases at V and 4 bases at J, with 12 bases in the middle. For the CDR3, the DNA is TGCAGTGCTAGCCGACAGGTTATCACCGGGGAGCTGTTTTTT. It yields the protein CSASRQVITGELFF.

This clonotype was counted many times. The J gene is TRBJ2-3, the V gene TRBV4-2; 11 bases map to TRBD2. CDR3 length: 16 residues. After removal of 1 base from V and 1 base from J, the junction contained 1 base not matched to a gene. Germline V gene sequence: CDR1 LGHNA, CDR2 YNFKEQ. The DNA of the CDR3 is TGTGCCAGCAGCCAAGTAGCGGGGGGGCGCACAGATACGCAGTATTTT. Amino acid sequence: CASSQVAGGRTDTQYF.

A few counts support this clonotype. The CDR3 DNA follows: TGTGCCACCAGTGACACAGGGGCGGGTCAGCCCCAGCATTTT. It encodes CATSDTGAGQPQHF. V and J are TRBV24-1 and TRBJ1-5, with TRBD1 identical over 7 bases. Germline V gene lookup returns CDR1 KGHDR and CDR2 SFDVKD. V shed 4 bases and J 6 bases; nucleotides not matched to a gene: 5. The CDR3 runs to 14 residues.

This clonotype showed up just a few times. This rearrangement joins TRBV5-1 to TRBJ1-5; D unresolved. CDR3 length: 15 residues. V was cut by 0 bases and J by 3 bases, with 10 bases left in between. CDR1 is SGHRS, CDR2 YFSETQ, per germline. Here the CDR3 reads CASSLEVSTNQPQHF. Written as DNA, the CDR3 is TGCGCCAGCAGCTTGGAGGTTAGCACCAATCAGCCCCAGCATTTT.

This clonotype has at least ten counts. The chain is built from TRBV14 and TRBJ2-4, with a tentative D call TRBD1 (5 bases). CDR3 size: 13 residues. V gave up 1 base and J gave up 4 bases, with 5 bases separating them. CDR1 and CDR2 from the germline V gene are SGHDN and FVKESK. Here the CDR3 reads CASSQGTKNIQYF. The CDR3 DNA is TGTGCCAGCAGCCAAGGGACAAAAAACATTCAGTACTTC.

The V call is TRBV2, the J call TRBJ2-1; 9 positions agree with TRBD1. Unmatched junction bases numbered 11, after V lost 5 bases and J lost 12 bases. In germline, CDR1 is SNHLY, CDR2 FYNNEI. This CDR3 contains 14 residues. CDR3 region: CASSKQGAVFMQFF. CDR3 bases: TGTGCCAGCAGTAAACAGGGGGCGGTATTTATGCAGTTCTTC. Supplemented by reference TRBV2 and TRBJ2-1, the full variable domain reads EPEVTQTPSHQVTQMGQEVILRCVPISNHLYFYWYRQILGQKVEFLVSFYNNEISEKSEIFDDQFSVERPDGSNFTLKIRSTKLEDSAMYFCASSKQGAVFMQFFGPGTRLTVL.

V gene TRBV5-1 combines with J gene TRBJ1-4; D is unresolved. The CDR3 extends over 14 amino acids. From germline, CDR1 is SGHRS and CDR2 YFSETQ. V was shortened by 5 bases and J by 3 bases, with 11 bases between the two germline ends. The CDR3 sequence: CASSTRGPNEKLFF. The CDR3 DNA is TGCGCCAGCAGTACCCGTGGTCCTAATGAAAAACTGTTTTTT.